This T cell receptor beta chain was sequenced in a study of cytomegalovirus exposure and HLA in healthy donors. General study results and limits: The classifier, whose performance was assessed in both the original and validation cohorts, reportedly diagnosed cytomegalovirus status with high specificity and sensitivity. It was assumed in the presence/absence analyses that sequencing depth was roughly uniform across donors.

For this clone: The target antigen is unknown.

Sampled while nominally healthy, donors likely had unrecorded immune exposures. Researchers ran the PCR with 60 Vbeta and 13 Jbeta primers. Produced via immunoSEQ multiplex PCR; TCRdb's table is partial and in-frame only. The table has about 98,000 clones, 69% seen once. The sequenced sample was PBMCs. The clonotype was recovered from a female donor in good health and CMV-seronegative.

The CDR3 reads CASSPGLPTGELFF. CDR3 DNA: TGTGCCAGCAGCCCAGGACTCCCCACCGGGGAGCTGTTTTTT. This sequence joins TRBV12-1 and TRBJ2-2; the D call in the table, TRBD2, was not verified against the DNA. TRBV12-1 counts as a pseudogene. CDR3 length: 14 residues.